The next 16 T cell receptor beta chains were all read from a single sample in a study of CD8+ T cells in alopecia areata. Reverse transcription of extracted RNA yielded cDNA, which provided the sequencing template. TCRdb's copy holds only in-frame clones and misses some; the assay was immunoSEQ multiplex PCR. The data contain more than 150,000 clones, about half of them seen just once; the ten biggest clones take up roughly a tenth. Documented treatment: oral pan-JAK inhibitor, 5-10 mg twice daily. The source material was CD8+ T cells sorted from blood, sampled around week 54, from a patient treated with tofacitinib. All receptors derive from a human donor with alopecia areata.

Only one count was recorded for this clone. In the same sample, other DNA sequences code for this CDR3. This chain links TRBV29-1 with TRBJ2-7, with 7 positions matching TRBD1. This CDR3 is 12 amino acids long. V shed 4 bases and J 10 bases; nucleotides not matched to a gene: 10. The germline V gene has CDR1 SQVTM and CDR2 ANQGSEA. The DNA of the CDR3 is TGCAGCGTTGGCGAGACAGGGACCGAACAGTACTTC. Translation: CSVGETGTEQYF.

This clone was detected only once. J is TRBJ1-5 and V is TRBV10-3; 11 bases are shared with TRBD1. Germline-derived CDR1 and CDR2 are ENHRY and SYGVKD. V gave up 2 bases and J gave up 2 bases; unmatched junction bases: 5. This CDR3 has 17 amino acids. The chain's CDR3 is CAISEGQGAFGNQPQHF. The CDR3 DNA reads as TGTGCCATCAGTGAGGGACAGGGGGCCTTCGGCAATCAGCCCCAGCATTTT.

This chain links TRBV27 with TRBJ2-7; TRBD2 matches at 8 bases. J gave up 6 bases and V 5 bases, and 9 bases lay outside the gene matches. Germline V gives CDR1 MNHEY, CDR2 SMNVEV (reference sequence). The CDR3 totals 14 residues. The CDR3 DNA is TGTGCCAGCAGTACCCCGGGGGGGCCGCTCGAGCAGTACTTC. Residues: CASSTPGGPLEQYF.

CDR3 sequence reads: CASSSGISYEQYF. CDR3 DNA sequence: TGTGCCAGCAGCTCCGGGATCTCCTACGAGCAGTACTTC. This chain joins TRBV7-6 and TRBJ2-7; tentative D call: TRBD2 (5 bases). The CDR3 extends over 13 amino acids. Trimming removed 4 bases from V and 0 bases from J, with 7 bases in between. The germline gives CDR1 SGHVS, CDR2 FNYEAQ.

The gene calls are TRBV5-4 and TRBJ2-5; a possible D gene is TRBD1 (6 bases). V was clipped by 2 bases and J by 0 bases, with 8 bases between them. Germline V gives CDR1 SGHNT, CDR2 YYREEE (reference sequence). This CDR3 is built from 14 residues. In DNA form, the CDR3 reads TGTGCCAGCAGCTTCCGGGACAACCAAGAGACCCAGTACTTC. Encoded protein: CASSFRDNQETQYF.

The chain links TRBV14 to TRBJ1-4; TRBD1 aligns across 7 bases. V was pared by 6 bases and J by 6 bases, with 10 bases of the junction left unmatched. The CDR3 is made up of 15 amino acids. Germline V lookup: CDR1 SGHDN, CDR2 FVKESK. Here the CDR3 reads CASRTTGEADEKLFF. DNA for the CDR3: TGTGCCAGCAGAACAACAGGGGAAGCGGATGAAAAACTGTTTTTT.

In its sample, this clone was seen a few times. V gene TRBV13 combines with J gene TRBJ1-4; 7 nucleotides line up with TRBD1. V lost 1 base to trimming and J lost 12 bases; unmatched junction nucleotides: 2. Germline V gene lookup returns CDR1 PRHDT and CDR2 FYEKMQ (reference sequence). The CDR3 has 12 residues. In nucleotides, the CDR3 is TGTGCCAGCAGCTTAGCAGGGGGACAACTGTTTTTT. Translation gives CASSLAGGQLFF.

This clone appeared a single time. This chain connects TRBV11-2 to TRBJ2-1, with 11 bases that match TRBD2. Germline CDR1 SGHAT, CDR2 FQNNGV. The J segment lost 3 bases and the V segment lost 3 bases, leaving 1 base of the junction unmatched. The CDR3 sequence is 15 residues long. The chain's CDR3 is CASSLTSGDYNEQFF. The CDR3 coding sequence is TGTGCCAGCAGCTTGACTAGCGGGGACTACAATGAGCAGTTCTTC.

The CDR3 nucleotides are TGTGCCAGCAGTTCGGGTAGCGGGGGGGAAGAGACCCAGTACTTC. Residues: CASSSGSGGEETQYF. The chain has TRBV27 and TRBJ2-5; 11 nucleotides line up with TRBD2. V gave up 4 bases and J gave up 3 bases; unmatched junction bases: 4. The CDR3 extends over 15 amino acids. Germline V gene lookup returns CDR1 MNHEY and CDR2 SMNVEV (reference sequence).

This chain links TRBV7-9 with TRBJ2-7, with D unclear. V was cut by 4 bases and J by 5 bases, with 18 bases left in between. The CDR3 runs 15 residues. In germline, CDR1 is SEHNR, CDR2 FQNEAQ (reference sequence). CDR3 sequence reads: CASSSSAHGRDEQYF. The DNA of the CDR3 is TGTGCCAGCAGCTCCAGCGCCCATGGCCGGGACGAGCAGTACTTC. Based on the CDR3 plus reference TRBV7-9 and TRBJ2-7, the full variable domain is DTGVSQNPRHKITKRGQNVTFRCDPISEHNRLYWYRQTLGQGPEFLTYFQNEAQLEKSRLLSDRFSAERPKGSFSTLEIQRTEQGDSAMYLCASSSSAHGRDEQYFGPGTRLTVT.

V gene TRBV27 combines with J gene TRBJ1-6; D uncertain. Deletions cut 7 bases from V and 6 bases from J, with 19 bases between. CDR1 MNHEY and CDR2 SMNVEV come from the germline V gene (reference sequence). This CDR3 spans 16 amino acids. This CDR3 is CASNPGRPAGNSPLHF. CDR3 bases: TGTGCCAGCAATCCGGGCCGACCGGCCGGTAATTCACCCCTCCACTTT.

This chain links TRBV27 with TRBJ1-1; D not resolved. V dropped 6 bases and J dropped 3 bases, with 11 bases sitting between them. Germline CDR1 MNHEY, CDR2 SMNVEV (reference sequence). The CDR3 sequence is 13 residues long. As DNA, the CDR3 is TGTGCCAGCAGGTCCCCACGGGACACTGAAGCTTTCTTT. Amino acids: CASRSPRDTEAFF.

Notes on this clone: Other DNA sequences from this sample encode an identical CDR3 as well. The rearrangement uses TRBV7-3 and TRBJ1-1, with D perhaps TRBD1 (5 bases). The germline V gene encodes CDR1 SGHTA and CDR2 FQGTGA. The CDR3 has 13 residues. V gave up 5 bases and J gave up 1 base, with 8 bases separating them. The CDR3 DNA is TGTGCCAGCAGCCTAGGACAGAACACTGAAGCTTTCTTT. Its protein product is CASSLGQNTEAFF.

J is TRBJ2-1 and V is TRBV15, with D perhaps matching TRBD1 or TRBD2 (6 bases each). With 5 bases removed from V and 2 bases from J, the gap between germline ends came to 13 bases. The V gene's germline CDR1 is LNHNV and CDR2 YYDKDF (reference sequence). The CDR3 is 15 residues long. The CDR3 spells CATSGGGGPYNEQFF. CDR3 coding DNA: TGTGCCACCAGCGGTGGTGGGGGGCCCTACAATGAGCAGTTCTTC.

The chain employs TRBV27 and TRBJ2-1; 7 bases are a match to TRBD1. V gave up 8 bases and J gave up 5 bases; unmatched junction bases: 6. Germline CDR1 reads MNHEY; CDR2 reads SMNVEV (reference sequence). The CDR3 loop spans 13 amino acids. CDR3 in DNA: TGTGCCAGCGAGGGACAGCTTAACAATGAGCAGTTCTTC. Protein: CASEGQLNNEQFF.

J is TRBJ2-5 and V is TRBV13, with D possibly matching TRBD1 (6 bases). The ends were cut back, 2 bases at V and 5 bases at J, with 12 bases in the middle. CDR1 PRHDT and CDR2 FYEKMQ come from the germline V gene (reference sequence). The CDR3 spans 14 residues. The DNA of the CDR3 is TGTGCCAGCAGCTTACGACAGGTGGGGGAGACCCAGTACTTC. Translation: CASSLRQVGETQYF. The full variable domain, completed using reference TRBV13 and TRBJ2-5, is AAGVIQSPRHLIKEKRETATLKCYPIPRHDTVYWYQQGPGQDPQFLISFYEKMQSDKGSIPDRFSAQQFSDYHSELNMSSLELGDSALYFCASSLRQVGETQYFGPGTRLLVL.